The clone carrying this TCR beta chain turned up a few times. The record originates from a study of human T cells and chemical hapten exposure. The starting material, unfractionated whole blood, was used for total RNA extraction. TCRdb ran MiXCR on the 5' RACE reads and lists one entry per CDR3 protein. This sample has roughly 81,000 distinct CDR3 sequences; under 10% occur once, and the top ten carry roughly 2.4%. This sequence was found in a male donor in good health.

CDR3: CASSGVERNTEAFF. In DNA, the CDR3 is TGTGCCAGCAGTGGAGTCGAGAGGAACACTGAAGCTTTCTTT. The chain recombines TRBV27 with TRBJ1-1; D uncertain. Germline V gene sequence: CDR1 MNHEY, CDR2 SMNVEV (reference sequence). The V end lost 5 bases, the J end lost 1 base, and 11 bases lay between the germline ends. The CDR3 runs to 14 residues.